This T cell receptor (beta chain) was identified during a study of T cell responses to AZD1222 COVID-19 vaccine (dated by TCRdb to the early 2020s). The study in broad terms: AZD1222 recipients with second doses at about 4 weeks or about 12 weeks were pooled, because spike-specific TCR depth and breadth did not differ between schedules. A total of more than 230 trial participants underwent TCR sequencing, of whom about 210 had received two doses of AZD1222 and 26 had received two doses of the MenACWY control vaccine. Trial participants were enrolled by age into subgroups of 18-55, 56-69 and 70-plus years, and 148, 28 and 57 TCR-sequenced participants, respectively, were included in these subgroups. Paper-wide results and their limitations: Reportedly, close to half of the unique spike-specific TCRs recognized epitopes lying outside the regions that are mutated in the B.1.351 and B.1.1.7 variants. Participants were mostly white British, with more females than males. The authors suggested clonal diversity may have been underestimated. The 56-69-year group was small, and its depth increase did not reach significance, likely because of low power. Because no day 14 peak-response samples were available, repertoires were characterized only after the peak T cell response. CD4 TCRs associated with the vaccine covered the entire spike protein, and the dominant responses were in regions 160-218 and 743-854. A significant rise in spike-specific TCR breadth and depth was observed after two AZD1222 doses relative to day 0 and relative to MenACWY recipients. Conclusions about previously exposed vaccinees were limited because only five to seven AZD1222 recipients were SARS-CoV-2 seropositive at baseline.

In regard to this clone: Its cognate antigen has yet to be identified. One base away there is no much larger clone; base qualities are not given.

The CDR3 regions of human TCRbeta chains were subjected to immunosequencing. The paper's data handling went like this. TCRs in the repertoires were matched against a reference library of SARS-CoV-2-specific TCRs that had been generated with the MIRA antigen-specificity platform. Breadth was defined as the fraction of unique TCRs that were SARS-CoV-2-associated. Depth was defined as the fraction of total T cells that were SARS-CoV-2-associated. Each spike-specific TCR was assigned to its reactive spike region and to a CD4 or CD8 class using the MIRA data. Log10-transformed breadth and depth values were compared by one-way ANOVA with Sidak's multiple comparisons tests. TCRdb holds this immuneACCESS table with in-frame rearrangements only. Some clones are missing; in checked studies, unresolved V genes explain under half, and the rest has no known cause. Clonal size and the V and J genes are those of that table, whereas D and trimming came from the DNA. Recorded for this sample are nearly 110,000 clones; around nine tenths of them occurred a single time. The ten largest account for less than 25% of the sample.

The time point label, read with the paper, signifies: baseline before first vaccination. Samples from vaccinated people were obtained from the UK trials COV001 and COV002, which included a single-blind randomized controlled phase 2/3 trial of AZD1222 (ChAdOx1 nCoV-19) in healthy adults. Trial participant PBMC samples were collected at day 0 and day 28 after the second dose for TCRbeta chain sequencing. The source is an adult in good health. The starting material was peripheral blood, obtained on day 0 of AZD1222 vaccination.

The CDR3 here reads CASSLGTVPSEQYF. In nucleotide form, the sequence is TGTGCCAGCAGCTTAGGGACAGTGCCTTCGGAGCAGTACTTC. The receptor chain draws on TRBV7-2 and TRBJ2-7; tentative D gene TRBD1, with 6 bases matching. CDR1 and CDR2 (SGHTA, FQGNSA) derive from the germline V gene. The CDR3, from cysteine to phenylalanine, totals 14 residues. Only the CDR3 DNA stays, 42 bases, in frame from base 1. V is pared back by 1 base and J by 7 bases, with 14 bases lying between the germline termini.